The clone carrying this T cell receptor (beta chain) was found many times. The antigen remains unidentified. The sample comes from a study of blood T cells in healthy people across ages. V was pared by 0 bases and J by 6 bases, with 11 bases between. The CDR3 is 14 amino acids. A second PCR of roughly 6 to 12 cycles used a sample-barcoded 5' primer and a J-beta primer mix. One entry per CDR3 protein, called by TCRdb with MiXCR from the 5' RACE reads. The sample has 650,000 to 1,000,000 distinct CDR3 sequences, approximately 35% seen once. Study observations and caveats: Higher diversity, along with more naive CD4+ cells, distinguished long-lived donors from aged donors.

The donors, aged about 6 to 100, were healthy Caucasians from Russia. Researchers collected 9 to 10 milliliters of peripheral blood from every single donor. Input material: blood. This TCR came from a man between 18 and 29 years old in good health. The chain recombines TRBV12-3 or TRBV12-4 with TRBJ1-2, with D perhaps matching TRBD1 (5 bases). Here the CDR3 reads CASSLAGTLDGYTF. CDR3 bases: TGTGCCAGCAGTTTAGCGGGGACTTTGGATGGCTACACCTTC.